These T cell receptor beta chains were read from a single sample in a study of OX40 agonist ivuxolimab in advanced cancers. Here immunoSEQ multiplex PCR was the method, and the copy in TCRdb shows in-frame clones only, minus some. The sample has about 62,000 clones, about 85% seen once. The specimen was CD4+ or CD8+ T cells sorted from blood, collected in a trial of the OX40 agonist ivuxolimab. These receptors were collected from an adult with an advanced solid tumor such as melanoma, head and neck, liver or kidney cancer. Both conserved end residues are trimmed from each CDR3. Not every row has a clone size; where given, it reads once, few, many or a size class.

abundance	v_gene	j_gene	CDR3aa
few	TRBV28	TRBJ1-1	ASAGGANTEAF
few	TRBV6-1	TRBJ2-7	ASRGTGETYEQY
.	TRBV4-1	TRBJ2-3	ASSQGGGSSDTQY
few	TRBV2	TRBJ2-3	ASMRGGDTQY
.	TRBV6-1	TRBJ2-1	ASSEARFSVANYNEQF
.	TRBV7-3	TRBJ2-5	ASSLGPDGETQY
once	TRBV10-3	TRBJ1-2	AISESGGQSVDYT
.	TRBV19	TRBJ1-1	ASRMMANTEAF
few	TRBV9	TRBJ2-7	ASSVGPGPYEQY
few	TRBV11-2	TRBJ1-2	ASSLGPVDSHGYT
.	TRBV11-2	TRBJ2-3	ASSLASGLTDTQY
.	TRBV4-1	.	ASSQDSQVLGYEQY
.	TRBV6-1	TRBJ2-7	ASRFEESSYEQY
.	TRBV29-1	TRBJ2-1	SVDVQGSGYNEQF
.	TRBV4-2	TRBJ1-6	ASSQDLDSSSYNSPLH
.	TRBV25-1	TRBJ2-3	ASSASLFTDTQY
.	TRBV6-1	TRBJ1-6	ASRFGGLDSPLH
.	TRBV19	TRBJ2-3	ASTPPGRSTDTQY
.	TRBV28	TRBJ2-7	ASRTGTGGYEQY
once	TRBV28	TRBJ1-1	ASSPPWVGGNTEAF
.	TRBV16	TRBJ2-2	ASSPTQGVYTGELF
.	TRBV18	TRBJ2-4	ASSPPTGSEASIQY
.	TRBV19	TRBJ2-1	ASSHPYNEQF
.	TRBV14	TRBJ1-1	ASALQAGGDLNTEAF
few	TRBV28	TRBJ1-5	ASSPADRGHQPQH
.	TRBV7-3	TRBJ2-2	ASSIGLAGAGELF